This TCR beta chain was sequenced for a study of blood T cells in healthy people across ages. This clonotype was picked up many times. Together with a sample-barcoded 5' primer, a J-beta primer mix was included in a second PCR lasting roughly 6 to 12 cycles. The authors tagged each cDNA molecule using a template-switch adaptor with 12 random nucleotides. In TCRdb, the 5' RACE reads were re-called with MiXCR into one record per CDR3 protein. The repertoire has 1.8 million or so distinct CDR3 sequences, approximately 40% of them found once; the top ten carry roughly 24%. Germline V gene sequence: CDR1 SGHRS, CDR2 YFSETQ. The ends lost 4 bases at V and 2 bases at J; junction bases unmatched: 9. CDR3 length: 16 amino acids.

J is TRBJ2-7 and V is TRBV5-1, with 10 bases identical to TRBD1. This TCR derives from a human donor in good health. The sequencing sample was made of blood. The CDR3, as DNA: TGCGCCAGCAGCACCCGCCGGGACAGGGGCCCCTACGAGCAGTACTTC. This translates into CASSTRRDRGPYEQYF.